This T cell receptor beta chain was profiled in a study of shared clonotypes between healthy human individuals (dated by TCRdb to 2018 to 2021). Concerning the study at large: The cohort comprised a couple of women and a few men aged 18 to 49 years. For each donor, CD4 naive and CD4 memory were each given three plates, CD8 naive was given two plates, and CD8 memory was given one plate. To estimate repertoire size and how much clonotypes are shared between individuals, the study performed deep sequencing of blood TCR repertoires from a handful of healthy adults. Different laboratories and diverse techniques were used to prepare libraries and sequence TCR repertoires, to increase sequencing depth and limit assay-specific biases. Leukapheresis yielded between about 0.85 and 9 billion PBMCs per donor.

The donors were healthy, HIV-negative adults who had no recently reported acute infections or vaccinations. Every donor was a Caucasian adult living in Nashville, Tennessee, USA. CD4+ T cells were enriched through magnetic negative selection, after which naive cells were positively selected on CD45RA and the remaining negative fraction served as the memory subset. After blood collection by leukapheresis, PBMCs were isolated using Ficoll-Histopaque density gradient centrifugation and then cryopreserved in the vapor phase of liquid nitrogen. Analytical flow cytometry was used to check the purity and quantity of each magnetically sorted T cell population. Each sorted fraction had its genomic DNA isolated and then quantified by UV absorbance on a Nanodrop 2000c. Using the deep immunoSEQ assay, multiplex PCR amplified TCR CDR3 regions from genomic DNA. Extracted genomic DNA from each cell subset was distributed evenly across all wells of several immunoSEQ 96-well plates, and each plate was treated as a replicate. For sorted subsets, 200 to 250 ng genomic DNA, equal to tens of thousands of T cell genomes, was loaded into each replicate PCR. Purified libraries were quantified with a Qubit 3.0 fluorometer, sized on a Bioanalyzer 2100, and re-quantified with the KAPA Library Quantification kit. A separate single-read 150-cycle Illumina NextSeq 550 flow cell was used to sequence each immunoSEQ 96-well plate. The study's processing was this. Because the immunoSEQ output included only junctional sequences and no quality scores, the filtering could not be the same as the filtering used for full-length reads. Sequences were annotated with PyIR, a Python wrapper for IgBLAST v1.9, and V/J genes and CDR3 were assigned using IMGT germline references. Any read was removed if the V/J assignment was weak (E-value above 1e-6), the CDR3 was missing, or the read contained stop codons, out-of-frame junctions, or ambiguous translated residues. A V3J clonotype was defined by an identical inferred V gene, J gene, and CDR3 amino acid sequence. The percentage overlap between two repertoires was calculated by dividing the number of shared unique clonotypes by the size of the smaller repertoire. Repertoire richness was assessed with RTK rarefaction, the Chao1 estimator, and Recon v2.1 estimates of unobserved clonotypes. For all TCRbeta clonotypes obtained by the gDNA method from a handful of donors, generation probabilities were computed with OLGA. In its TCRdb copy, this immuneACCESS table keeps in-frame sequences only and misses some clones. Where compared with another copy, unresolved V genes explain less than half of these, and the others have no known cause. Clone size and the V and J calls come from that table; the DNA yielded D and trimming. The sample records roughly 680,000 clones, 72% of which are singletons. The top ten constitute 1.8% of the sample.

A word on this clone: Its antigen is currently not known. Within one base of it there is no much larger clone, and no base qualities were kept.

Overall study outcomes, separate from this receptor: Sharing across a few donors was observed for approximately 5% of naive CD4, over 3% of naive CD8, roughly 2.4% of memory CD4, and about 0.39% of memory CD8 clonotypes. Based on pairwise subsampling, the degree of clonotype sharing among donors was expected to be affected by sequencing depth. Because the study included only a small number of donors, the genetic and exposure-history diversity represented was limited. Compared with non-shared clonotypes, the clonotypes found in all four sorted-subset donors had higher generation probabilities. Naive subsets generally had larger estimated clonotype richness than memory subsets did. Even with the large sequencing depth, rarefaction of the sorted-subset datasets indicated that sequencing was incomplete. Sampling was restricted to blood, and TCR repertoires in tissue are likely to differ from TCR repertoires in blood.

Trimming takes 2 bases from V and 5 bases from J, and the germline ends sit 9 bases apart. The germline V gene supplies CDR1 KGHSH and CDR2 LQKENI. Measured from the cysteine to the phenylalanine, the CDR3 is 13 residues long. Left in the record is the CDR3 DNA by itself, 39 bases read in frame from the first base. The sequence came from a woman aged 25 to 39 in good health. Recombination connected TRBV18 to TRBJ2-5; no D gene is confidently identified. The sample comprised memory CD4+ T cells sorted from blood. In light of the paper, this sample's cell subset or site label describes: CD45RA-negative fraction. At the DNA level, the sequence is TGTGCCAGCTCACCATCTCTGTCTGAGACCCAGTACTTC. Its coded protein is CASSPSLSETQYF.